This T cell receptor beta chain was sequenced for a study of CD4 and CD8 cells across lung adenocarcinoma regions. MiXCR was run by TCRdb on the PCR reads, yielding one entry per CDR3 protein. The profile covers about 25,000 distinct CDR3 sequences, with 40% to 65% appearing a single time and 20% to 25% taken by the ten largest. Only a few counts were recorded for this clonotype. Donors had localized lung adenocarcinoma, a non-small cell lung cancer. Germline V gene data show CDR1 as MNHEY and CDR2 as SMNVEV (reference sequence). Trimming at V came to 5 bases and at J to 9 bases, leaving 22 bases not matched to a gene. There are 17 residues in the CDR3.

The sequence was obtained from a male donor with lung adenocarcinoma. The CD4 and CD8 labels of this study may be unreliable. Sequenced input: CD4+ T cells from the center of a lung tumor. This chain connects TRBV27 to TRBJ2-7; 7 positions match TRBD1. As DNA, the CDR3 is TGTGCCAGCAGTGCGGGCCGAGGAGGCTGTGGGACAGAGACGCAGTACTTC. Translated, it gives CASSAGRGGCGTETQYF.